The next 11 T cell receptor beta chains were all read from a single sample in a study of blood T cell repertoires in COVID-19. The table came from immunoSEQ multiplex PCR; TCRdb's copy has only in-frame clones and leaves some out. The profile shows tens of thousands of clones, about four fifths of them singletons. The sequenced sample consisted of peripheral blood. Source of these receptors: a woman of 80 years or more with active or convalescent COVID-19.

There are a few counts of this clone. The V gene is TRBV28, the J gene TRBJ2-2; no clear D. The V and J ends lost 8 bases and 6 bases respectively, with 13 bases between them. The CDR3 extends over 13 amino acids. CDR1 is MDHEN and CDR2 is SYDVKM in the germline V gene. CDR3 sequence: CASLRSIAGELFF. For the CDR3, the DNA is TGTGCCAGCTTGCGGTCTATTGCCGGGGAGCTGTTTTTT. The entire variable domain, with the rest obtained from reference TRBV28 and TRBJ2-2, is as follows: DVKVTQSSRYLVKRTGEKVFLECVQDMDHENMFWYRQDPGLGLRLIYFSYDVKMKEKGDIPEGYSVSREKKERFSLILESASTNQTSMYLCASLRSIAGELFFGEGSRLTVL.

V is TRBV30 and J is TRBJ1-3, with TRBD1 as a possible D gene (5 bases). The V end was cut by 7 bases, the J end by 0 bases, with 13 bases between. This CDR3 comprises 14 residues. The V gene's germline CDR1 is GTSNPN and CDR2 SVGIG (reference sequence). The CDR3 protein is CASTPGFSGNTIYF. The CDR3 nucleotides are TGTGCCTCTACCCCAGGGTTCTCTGGAAACACCATATATTTT. Variable domain in full (rest from reference TRBV30 and TRBJ1-3): SQTIHQWPATLVQPVGSPLSLECTVEGTSNPNLYWYRQAAGRGLQLLFYSVGIGQISSEVPQNLSASRPQDRQFILSSKKLLLSDSGFYLCASTPGFSGNTIYFGEGSWLTVV.

The CDR3 protein is CASSLVGASNEKLFF. The CDR3 DNA follows: TGTGCCAGCAGCTTGGTTGGGGCCAGTAATGAAAAACTGTTTTTT. The chain carries TRBV7-6 and TRBJ1-4, with D tentatively TRBD1 (5 bases). CDR1 is SGHVS, CDR2 FNYEAQ, per germline. V lost 3 bases, J lost 4 bases, and 12 bases lay in between. The CDR3 consists of 15 residues.

The chain joins TRBV28 to TRBJ1-5; 12 bases fit TRBD1. Germline assignment: CDR1 MDHEN and CDR2 SYDVKM. This CDR3 contains 18 residues. Germline trimming cut 6 bases from V and 4 bases from J; bases unmatched to any gene: 13. DNA of the CDR3: TGTGCCAGCAGCTCCGGGACAGGGGGCCCCGTGGGGAATCAGCCCCAGCATTTT. Translating gives CASSSGTGGPVGNQPQHF.

The chain is built from TRBV5-6 and TRBJ2-1; 10 bases align to TRBD2. The CDR3 sequence is 15 residues long. V dropped 4 bases and J dropped 5; count of bases not matched to a gene: 6. Germline assignment: CDR1 SGHDT and CDR2 YYEEEE. The CDR3, as DNA: TGTGCCAGCAGCCGATGGACTAGCGGAGACAATGAGCAGTTCTTC. Translated, it gives CASSRWTSGDNEQFF.

J is TRBJ1-1 and V is TRBV6-5; no firm D call. The CDR3 extends over 14 amino acids. Germline lookup yields CDR1 MNHEY and CDR2 SVGAGI. With 6 bases removed from V and 6 bases from J, the gap between germline ends came to 17 bases. CDR3 loop: CASRYERVGSEAFF. Written as DNA, the CDR3 is TGTGCCAGCAGGTACGAGAGGGTTGGATCTGAAGCTTTCTTT.

The V call is TRBV6-5, the J call TRBJ2-7, with 9 positions matching TRBD1. V shed 7 bases, J shed 6 bases, and the junction held 10 bases outside the gene matches. Germline CDR1 and CDR2: MNHEY and SVGAGI. The CDR3 totals 14 residues. In DNA form, the CDR3 reads TGTGCCAGCACCCGGGGACAGGGAGATTCCGAGCAGTACTTC. The encoded protein is CASTRGQGDSEQYF.

This rearrangement joins TRBV5-1 to TRBJ2-1; possibly TRBD2 for D (6 bases). V dropped 0 bases and J dropped 9 bases, with 13 bases sitting between them. CDR1 is SGHRS, CDR2 YFSETQ, per germline. CDR3 length equals 14 residues. CDR3 DNA: TGCGCCAGCAGCTTGGCCACGACTAGTGGTGAGCAGTTCTTC. It is translated as CASSLATTSGEQFF. Using reference TRBV5-1 and TRBJ2-1 for the parts outside the CDR3, the full variable domain is KAGVTQTPRYLIKTRGQQVTLSCSPISGHRSVSWYQQTPGQGLQFLFEYFSETQRNKGNFPGRFSGRQFSNSRSEMNVSTLELGDSALYLCASSLATTSGEQFFGPGTRLTVL.

J is TRBJ1-6 and V is TRBV30; TRBD1 is a possible D gene (5 bases). This CDR3 comprises 13 residues. Trimming took 4 bases from V and 7 from J, leaving 11 bases between them. The germline V gene has CDR1 GTSNPN and CDR2 SVGIG (reference sequence). CDR3 nucleotides: TGTGCCTGGACTAGACAGATAAATTCACCCCTCCACTTT. Its translation: CAWTRQINSPLHF.

The V and J genes are TRBV30 and TRBJ1-6, with D possibly matching TRBD1 (5 bases). Trimming stripped 0 bases from V and 10 bases from J, with 19 bases between. Germline assignment: CDR1 GTSNPN and CDR2 SVGIG (reference sequence). There are 16 residues in the CDR3. The CDR3 DNA sequence: TGTGCCTGGAGTGTCTCTAGGGCAGGGTGGGGATCACCCCTCCACTTT. This gives the protein CAWSVSRAGWGSPLHF.

The J gene is TRBJ2-1, the V gene TRBV9; a possible D gene is TRBD1 (6 bases). The germline CDR1 and CDR2 sequences are SGDLS and YYNGEE. The CDR3 contains 15 residues. Trimming stripped 0 bases from V and 0 bases from J, with 7 bases between. The CDR3 DNA is TGTGCCAGCAGCGTAGGGACAGTCTCCTACAATGAGCAGTTCTTC. Its translation is CASSVGTVSYNEQFF.